This T cell receptor beta chain stems from a study of blood T cell repertoires in COVID-19. Study summary: COVID-19 samples from acute and convalescent phases originated in the United States, Italy and Spain. PBMCs, B-cell-depleted T cells, or T cells were the source of the cDNA or gDNA that made up the material.

The CDR3 is 15 amino acids. CDR1 and CDR2 (germline): LNHDA, SQIVND (reference sequence). J was trimmed by 9 bases and V by 7 bases; bases with no gene match: 15. As originally analysed: Estimation of nucleated cell counts relied on the amplification of reference gene primers. The protocol was immunoSEQ multiplex PCR, while the TCRdb copy is restricted to in-frame clones and leaves out a portion. V, J and clone size reflect that table, while D and trimming were determined from the DNA. Of under 200,000 clones in the sample, about 83% were seen once. This clonotype was obtained from a woman older than 75 with acute or convalescent COVID-19. This chain uses TRBV19 with TRBJ1-5, with TRBD1 matching 7 bases. Sequenced input: peripheral blood. CDR3 amino acids: CASTIGTAAARPQHF. In DNA, the CDR3 is TGTGCCAGTACCATCGGGACAGCGGCAGCGAGGCCCCAGCATTTT. The full variable domain, rest sourced from reference TRBV19 and TRBJ1-5, is DGGITQSPKYLFRKEGQNVTLSCEQNLNHDAMYWYRQDPGQGLRLIYYSQIVNDFQKGDIAEGYSVSREKKESFPLTVTSAQKNPTAFYLCASTIGTAAARPQHFGDGTRLSIL.